Listed below are T cell receptor beta chains from one sample, sequenced in a study of T cells in localized non-small cell lung cancer. Method: immunoSEQ multiplex PCR; TCRdb's copy keeps in-frame clones and lacks some. There are 65,000 to 80,000 clones in the sample; roughly 84% occur only once, and 1% to 1.5% lies in the top ten. The starting material was peripheral blood, obtained before any cancer treatment. The source of these receptors is a female donor over 55 with stage I lung adenocarcinoma. Each CDR3 is given with its conserved first and last residue. Fields, in order: clone size, V gene, J gene, D gene, CDR3 protein. The D gene is left open where the match is weak. Only some rows state a clone size, as once, few, many or a class for expanded clones.

size: NA
V: TRBV5-4
J: TRBJ2-2
D: TRBD2
CDR3: CASSLPGLGTGELFF

size: NA
V: TRBV7-2
J: TRBJ2-3
D: NA
CDR3: CASSRDSASTDTQYF

size: NA
V: TRBV9
J: TRBJ2-3
D: TRBD2
CDR3: CASGDSGSGDTQYF

size: NA
V: TRBV7-2
J: TRBJ2-3
D: TRBD2
CDR3: CASSSGTSGGRFTQYF

size: NA
V: TRBV7-9
J: TRBJ2-1
D: TRBD2
CDR3: CASSLAGSGGYNEQFF

size: NA
V: TRBV27
J: TRBJ2-1
D: NA
CDR3: CASSKRGGSNEQFF

size: NA
V: TRBV6-5
J: TRBJ1-2
D: NA
CDR3: CASSSGVNYGYTF

size: NA
V: TRBV5-8
J: TRBJ2-7
D: NA
CDR3: CASSKDIYEQYF

size: once
V: TRBV4-3
J: TRBJ1-2
D: TRBD1
CDR3: CASSPGLGGGYTF

size: NA
V: TRBV5-6
J: TRBJ1-4
D: TRBD1
CDR3: CASSLGDRGNEKLFF

size: few
V: TRBV9
J: TRBJ1-2
D: NA
CDR3: CASSVGTQAYGYTF

size: few
V: TRBV5-1
J: TRBJ1-1
D: NA
CDR3: CASSLAPRYGTEAFF

size: NA
V: TRBV6-1
J: TRBJ2-3
D: NA
CDR3: CASSEGGYTQYF

size: NA
V: TRBV29-1
J: TRBJ2-7
D: NA
CDR3: CSVEDQASYEQYF

size: NA
V: TRBV7-2
J: TRBJ2-7
D: TRBD2
CDR3: CASSLTAGRQHEQYF

size: NA
V: TRBV11-2
J: TRBJ2-3
D: NA
CDR3: CASSLDRGGTQYF

size: NA
V: TRBV19
J: TRBJ2-2
D: TRBD2
CDR3: CASSGGGRASGELFF

size: NA
V: TRBV27
J: TRBJ2-6
D: NA
CDR3: CASFSPGANVLTF

size: NA
V: TRBV10-2
J: TRBJ2-7
D: TRBD2
CDR3: CASRETTGTSDYEQYF

size: few
V: TRBV6-5
J: TRBJ2-3
D: NA
CDR3: CASSYDPTSTDTQYF

size: NA
V: TRBV18
J: TRBJ2-5
D: NA
CDR3: CASSPRVQETQYF

size: few
V: TRBV28
J: TRBJ1-2
D: NA
CDR3: CASSGYAGGYTF

size: few
V: TRBV28
J: TRBJ2-7
D: NA
CDR3: CASTPTTYPYEQYF

size: NA
V: TRBV13
J: TRBJ2-2
D: TRBD2
CDR3: CASSSGGVPGELFF

size: NA
V: TRBV5-1
J: TRBJ1-3
D: NA
CDR3: CASSLGAEGNTIYF

size: NA
V: TRBV29-1
J: TRBJ1-1
D: NA
CDR3: CSDNSLGSEAFF

size: NA
V: TRBV25-1
J: TRBJ2-2
D: TRBD1
CDR3: CASTSTWGQGVPGELFF

size: NA
V: TRBV6-5
J: TRBJ1-3
D: NA
CDR3: CASSSGSTGNTIYF

size: NA
V: TRBV28
J: TRBJ1-2
D: NA
CDR3: CASNTPFGGLYGYTF

size: NA
V: TRBV15
J: TRBJ2-4
D: NA
CDR3: CATSRAIAKNIQYF

size: NA
V: TRBV6-5
J: TRBJ1-2
D: NA
CDR3: CASGGSTF